This T cell receptor (beta chain) was found in a study of human T cells and chemical hapten exposure. The table lists this clonotype with many counts. Its antigen is unknown. Each cDNA molecule in the library carried unique molecular identifiers. Per the study methods: Sample TCR totals centred on a median of approximately 95,000, ranging about 20,000 to 750,000. TCRdb re-derived calls from the RACE reads in MiXCR, one entry per CDR3 protein. These V and J calls originate from TCRdb's pipeline instead of the authors' own analysis. The data show 40,000 to 45,000 distinct CDR3 sequences, roughly 3.5% seen once. Time point noted: healthy volunteer bleed at 6 weeks. Total RNA was isolated from whole blood that had not been fractionated. The CDR3 totals 13 residues. Trimming shortened V by 5 bases and J by 2 bases, and 13 bases separated the two germline ends. Germline CDR1 is DFQATT and CDR2 is SNEGSKA (reference sequence).

General observations from the study: Those TCRs sitting above 1 in 1000 frequency stayed the same with DPC sensitization.

The TCR originated in a human donor in good health. Some clones in this sample may be carry-over from other donors' samples. The source material was whole blood. This chain links TRBV20-1 with TRBJ2-7; D could derive from TRBD1 or TRBD2 (5 bases each). CDR3 nucleotide sequence: TGCAGTGCTGACCGGGACGGCCCCTACGAGCAGTACTTC. It yields the protein CSADRDGPYEQYF.